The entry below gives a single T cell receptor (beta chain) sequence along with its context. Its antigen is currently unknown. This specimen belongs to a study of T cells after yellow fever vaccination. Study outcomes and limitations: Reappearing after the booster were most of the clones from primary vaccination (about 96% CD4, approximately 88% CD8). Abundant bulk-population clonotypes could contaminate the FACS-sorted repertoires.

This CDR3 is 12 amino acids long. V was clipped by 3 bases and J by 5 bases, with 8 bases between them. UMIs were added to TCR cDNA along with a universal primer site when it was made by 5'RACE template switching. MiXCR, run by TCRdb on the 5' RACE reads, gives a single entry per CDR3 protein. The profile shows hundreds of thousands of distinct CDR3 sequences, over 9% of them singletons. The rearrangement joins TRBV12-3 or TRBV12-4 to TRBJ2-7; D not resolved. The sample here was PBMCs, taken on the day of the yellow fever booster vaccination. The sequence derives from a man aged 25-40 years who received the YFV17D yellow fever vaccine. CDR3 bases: TGTGCCAGCAGTTTCCCTGGAAACGAGCAGTACTTC. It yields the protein CASSFPGNEQYF.